This T cell receptor beta chain is from a study of technical replicates of blood from four donors. Method: immunoSEQ multiplex PCR; TCRdb's copy keeps in-frame clones and lacks some. The table records about 84,000 clones, roughly 93% of them present only once. Germline V gives CDR1 LNHNV, CDR2 YYDKDF (reference sequence). The CDR3 is 14 residues long. V gave up 3 bases and J gave up 3 bases, with 12 bases separating them. This TCR derives from a human donor in good health. Sequencing was carried out using T cells isolated from PBMCs. The genes are TRBV15 and TRBJ2-7; possibly TRBD1 for D (6 bases). In DNA form, the CDR3 reads TGTGCCACCAGCAGGGTCCAGGGGAACTACGAGCAGTACTTC. This codes for CATSRVQGNYEQYF.